Following are 23 T cell receptor beta chains from one sample sequenced in a study of low-dose radiotherapy and immunotherapy resistance in tumors. This sample's time point: before trial treatment. Gene-specific TRAV and TRBV primers were used for first-strand cDNA, covering alpha and beta chains. Both a constant-region primer and a V-primer adapter served to amplify TCRs across roughly 21 PCR cycles. TCRdb reprocessed the reads with MiXCR, giving one entry per CDR3 protein. The sample lists approximately 90,000 distinct CDR3 sequences, roughly a tenth occurring once. The sample was PBMCs, taken before treatment. All receptors come from a male donor with prostate cancer.

The table lists this clonotype with many counts. The V call is TRBV20-1, the J call TRBJ2-7, with D maybe TRBD1 (6 bases). V was clipped by 5 bases and J by 2 bases, with 10 bases between them. This CDR3 spans 12 amino acids. Germline V lookup: CDR1 DFQATT, CDR2 SNEGSKA (reference sequence). The CDR3 sequence: CSAVGAAYEQYF. The CDR3 coding sequence is TGCAGTGCTGTGGGGGCGGCCTACGAGCAGTACTTC.

In this sample, this clonotype turned up many times. The J gene is TRBJ2-1, the V gene TRBV5-1; no clear D gene. Germline V CDR1 and CDR2: SGHRS, YFSETQ. The CDR3 extends over 11 amino acids. The V and J ends lost 5 bases and 4 bases respectively, with 4 bases between them. The chain's CDR3 is CASREYNEQFF. The CDR3 region has the DNA TGCGCCAGCAGGGAATACAATGAGCAGTTCTTC.

This clonotype has ten or more counts. The chain couples TRBV28 to TRBJ2-7; D ambiguous. The germline V and J ends were trimmed by 5 bases and 1 base, with 12 bases remaining between them. The germline gives CDR1 MDHEN, CDR2 SYDVKM. The CDR3 length is 14 residues. The CDR3 coding sequence is TGTGCCAGCAGTATTACGCAGCAATCCTACGAGCAGTACTTC. Amino acids: CASSITQQSYEQYF.

At least ten counts were recorded for this clonotype. The chain recombines TRBV18 with TRBJ1-1; TRBD1 might be the D (5 bases). The CDR3 sequence is 16 residues long. The germline CDR1 and CDR2 sequences are KGHSH and LQKENI. Trimming stripped 3 bases from V and 0 bases from J, with 14 bases between. This CDR3 is CASSPLVGLLNTEAFF. The CDR3 DNA sequence: TGTGCCAGCTCACCCCTCGTGGGGCTACTGAACACTGAAGCTTTCTTT.

Worth noting for this clonotype: A far larger clone is just one base off, so this is likely a read error. This chain joins TRBV11-2 and TRBJ2-3; D is ambiguous. The CDR3 is made up of 14 amino acids. Germline V gene lookup returns CDR1 SGHAT and CDR2 FQNNGV. V was cut by 0 bases and J by 8 bases, with 12 bases left in between. This CDR3 reads CASSLELGAVTQYF. As DNA, the CDR3 is TGTGCCAGCAGCTTAGAACTCGGAGCAGTTACGCAGTATTTT. Full variable domain (missing parts from reference TRBV11-2 and TRBJ2-3): EAGVAQSPRYKIIEKRQSVAFWCNPISGHATLYWYQQILGQGPKLLIQFQNNGVVDDSQLPKDRFSAERLKGVDSTLKIQPAKLEDSAVYLCASSLELGAVTQYFGPGTRLTVL.

There are many counts of this clonotype. This chain uses TRBV28 with TRBJ2-5; D is undetermined. The CDR3 is 11 amino acids. V lost 6 bases to trimming and J lost 5 bases, with 7 bases between them. Germline V lookup: CDR1 MDHEN, CDR2 SYDVKM. CDR3 nucleotide sequence: TGTGCCAGCAGAGGGTTTGAGACCCAGTACTTC. It is translated as CASRGFETQYF.

There are many counts of this clonotype. The gene calls are TRBV29-1 and TRBJ2-3, with 10 bases lining up with TRBD2. The CDR3 is made up of 13 amino acids. V lost 7 bases and J lost 4; bases outside the gene matches: 5. Germline-derived CDR1 and CDR2 are SQVTM and ANQGSEA. In nucleotides, the CDR3 is TGCAGCGCTTCTAGCGGGGGACCAGATACGCAGTATTTT. As protein: CSASSGGPDTQYF.

This clonotype was seen at least ten times. The rearrangement uses TRBV7-2 and TRBJ2-5; 7 bases line up with TRBD1. Per the germline V gene, CDR1 is SGHTA and CDR2 is FQGNSA. Germline trimming cut 3 bases from V and 2 bases from J; bases unmatched to any gene: 6. CDR3 length equals 15 residues. The DNA of the CDR3 is TGTGCCAGCAGCTTTGGACAGGTTTGGCAAGAGACCCAGTACTTC. Amino acids: CASSFGQVWQETQYF.

In this sample, this clonotype turned up many times. Here the CDR3 reads CASSPTSGSYTGELFF. The DNA of the CDR3 is TGTGCCAGCAGCCCTACTAGCGGGAGTTACACCGGGGAGCTGTTTTTT. J is TRBJ2-2 and V is TRBV11-2; 11 nucleotides match TRBD2. CDR1 is SGHAT, CDR2 FQNNGV, per germline. The CDR3 runs to 16 residues. The V segment lost 5 bases and the J segment 3 bases; nucleotides outside the gene matches: 5.

This clonotype has at least ten counts. This sequence joins TRBV29-1 and TRBJ1-6; the match to TRBD1 covers 7 bases. The CDR3 has 15 amino acids. Germline CDR1 and CDR2: SQVTM and ANQGSEA. V shed 6 bases, J shed 0 bases, and the junction held 5 bases outside the gene matches. The CDR3 DNA is TGCAGCGTCCGACAGGGAAGCTCCTATAATTCACCCCTCCACTTT. Amino acid sequence: CSVRQGSSYNSPLHF.

As concerns this clonotype: With only one base between it and a far larger clone, this is likely a read error. The chain combines TRBV6-6 with TRBJ2-1; unclear D gene. The CDR3 length is 13 residues. The germline V gene encodes CDR1 MNHNY and CDR2 SVGAGI (reference sequence). CDR3 loop: CASSYRAYNVQFF. The CDR3, as DNA: TGTGCCAGCAGTTACCGGGCCTACAATGTGCAGTTCTTC.

This clonotype was observed many times. This chain uses TRBV28 with TRBJ2-7; no definite D call. The CDR3 is 13 amino acids. V gave up 1 base and J gave up 5 bases, with 9 bases separating them. From germline, CDR1 is MDHEN and CDR2 SYDVKM. In DNA, the CDR3 is TGTGCCAGCAGTTTATCAGGCGGAAACGAGCAGTACTTC. It translates to CASSLSGGNEQYF.

With respect to this clonotype: It is likely a read error: a sequence one base away is far more abundant. Written as DNA, the CDR3 is TGTGCCATCAGGACTAGCGGGAGGGCCATGCACGAGCAGTTCTTC. It translates to CAIRTSGRAMHEQFF. The chain recombines TRBV10-3 with TRBJ2-1, with 14 bases aligning to TRBD2. V lost 6 bases, J lost 10 bases, and 8 bases stayed unmatched. The CDR3 is 15 residues long. From germline, CDR1 is ENHRY and CDR2 SYGVKD.

Concerning this clonotype: With only one base between it and a far larger clone, this is likely a read error. The chain employs TRBV24-1 and TRBJ2-7; tentatively, D is TRBD2 (7 bases). V was pared by 9 bases and J by 7 bases, with 24 bases between. The CDR3 runs 15 residues. CDR1 is KGHDR, CDR2 SFDVKD, per germline. In DNA form, the CDR3 reads TGTGCCACCCAGAAGAGTGGCGGGGGCTACAATGAGCAGTACTTC. Translated: CATQKSGGGYNEQYF.

This clonotype was seen at least ten times. The chain joins TRBV12-3 or TRBV12-4 to TRBJ1-4, with D possibly matching TRBD1 (5 bases). Trimming took 3 bases from V and 2 from J, leaving 13 bases between them. CDR3 length: 16 residues. The CDR3 loop reads CASSLSGGATNEKLFF. CDR3 DNA sequence: TGTGCCAGCAGTTTGTCTGGAGGGGCCACTAATGAAAAACTGTTTTTT.

There are many counts of this clonotype. The J gene is TRBJ2-3, the V gene TRBV6-2 or TRBV6-3; 7 positions match TRBD1. The J segment lost 3 bases and the V segment lost 5 bases, leaving 8 bases of the junction unmatched. Germline loops: CDR1 MNHEY, CDR2 SVGEGT. The CDR3 consists of 15 residues. CDR3 DNA: TGTGCCAGCAGTATTGGTGGGGACAGAACAGATACGCAGTATTTT. It yields the protein CASSIGGDRTDTQYF.

To note about this clonotype: This likely came from a read error, as a far larger clone is one base away. This chain links TRBV13 with TRBJ2-7; TRBD2 aligns across 7 bases. The CDR3 is made up of 14 amino acids. V dropped 3 bases and J dropped 2; count of bases not matched to a gene: 4. Germline V CDR1 and CDR2: PRHDT, FYEKMQ (reference sequence). The CDR3 region is CASSFMGGPYEQYF. The CDR3, as DNA: TGTGCCAGCAGCTTTATGGGAGGGCCCTACGAGCAGTACTTC.

This clonotype was recorded many times. This chain uses TRBV27 with TRBJ2-3; D possibly corresponds to TRBD2 (5 bases). The V and J ends lost 0 bases and 7 bases respectively, with 17 bases between them. Per the germline V gene, CDR1 is MNHEY and CDR2 is SMNVEV (reference sequence). This CDR3 comprises 16 residues. The DNA for the CDR3 is TGTGCCAGCAGTTTATCGGGTAGCGAGACCACGTATACGCAGTATTTT. This codes for CASSLSGSETTYTQYF.

This clonotype was counted many times. The CDR3 protein is CSFRLTSGTTDTQYF. In DNA, the CDR3 is TGCAGTTTCCGCCTCACTAGCGGGACGACAGATACGCAGTATTTT. This sequence joins TRBV20-1 and TRBJ2-3, with TRBD2 matching over 10 bases. Looked up from germline, CDR1 is DFQATT and CDR2 is SNEGSKA (reference sequence). The J segment lost 3 bases and the V segment lost 8 bases, leaving 11 bases of the junction unmatched. CDR3 length: 15 amino acids.

The chain joins TRBV11-1 to TRBJ2-2; D is ambiguous. Germline CDR1 and CDR2: SGHAT and FQDESV (reference sequence). V was cut by 6 bases and J by 0 bases, with 11 bases left in between. This CDR3 region has 15 residues. The CDR3 DNA is TGTGCCAGCAGGTCGTGGGCCTCGAACACCGGGGAGCTGTTTTTT. The encoded protein is CASRSWASNTGELFF.

This rearrangement joins TRBV28 to TRBJ1-4, with 8 nucleotides matching TRBD1. Germline V gene data show CDR1 as MDHEN and CDR2 as SYDVKM. The CDR3 runs to 11 residues. The V segment lost 5 bases and the J segment 11 bases; nucleotides outside the gene matches: 1. The CDR3 sequence: CASSRTGKLFF. In nucleotides, the CDR3 is TGTGCCAGCAGTCGGACAGGGAAACTGTTTTTT.

As for this clonotype: Only one base separates this from a far larger clonotype, so it likely reflects a read error. This chain links TRBV6-8 with TRBJ2-7; 10 nucleotides match TRBD1. This CDR3 contains 13 residues. Germline V CDR1 and CDR2: MNHGY, SAAAGT. V lost 6 bases and J lost 3; bases outside the gene matches: 2. In DNA, the CDR3 is TGTGCCAGCAGAGGGACAGGGGTCTACGAGCAGTACTTC. This encodes CASRGTGVYEQYF.

This clonotype was counted ten times or more. The chain employs TRBV5-5 and TRBJ2-1, with TRBD2 matching 9 bases. The CDR3 has 19 residues. With 9 bases clipped from V and 4 bases from J, the junction kept 23 bases outside the gene matches. CDR1 is SGHKS, CDR2 YYEKEE, per germline (reference sequence). CDR3 protein: CATAAGPTQLAGRYNEQFF. The DNA for the CDR3 is TGTGCCACGGCAGCGGGACCAACCCAACTAGCGGGTCGTTACAATGAGCAGTTCTTC.